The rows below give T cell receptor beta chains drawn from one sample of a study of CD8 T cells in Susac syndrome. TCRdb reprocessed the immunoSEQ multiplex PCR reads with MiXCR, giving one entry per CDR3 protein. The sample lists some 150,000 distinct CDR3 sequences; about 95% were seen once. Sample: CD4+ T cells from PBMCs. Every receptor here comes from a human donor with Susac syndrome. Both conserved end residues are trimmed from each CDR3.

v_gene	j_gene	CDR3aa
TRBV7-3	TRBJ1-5	ASSLDGGGNQPQH
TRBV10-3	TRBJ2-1	AIRSRDSYNEQF
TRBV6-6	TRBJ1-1	ASTGTGLVNTEAF
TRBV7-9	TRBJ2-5	ASSHPGPPSAQY
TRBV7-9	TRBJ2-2	ASSLDRTSRTGELF
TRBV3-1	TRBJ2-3	AISERGGSGTQY
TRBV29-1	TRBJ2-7	SVGGFPYEQY
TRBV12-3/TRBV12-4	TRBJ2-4	ASSFSGGGKNIQY
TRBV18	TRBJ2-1	ASSPRDLIQNEQF
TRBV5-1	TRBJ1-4	ASRLEPSSEKLF
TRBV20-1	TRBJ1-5	SAIRVPNQPQH
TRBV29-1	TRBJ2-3	SSQFTDTQY
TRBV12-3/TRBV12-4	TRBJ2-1	ASSLVGGYYNEQF
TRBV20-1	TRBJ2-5	SASGTRRVETQY
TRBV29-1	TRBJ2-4	SVYVGQEKNIQY
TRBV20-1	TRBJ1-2	SARGAQGNLLNHGYT
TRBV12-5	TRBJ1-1	ASGQDGNTEAF